The T cell receptor beta chain described here comes from a study of CD8 T cells in ankylosing spondylitis. Findings and caveats of the study: Ankylosing spondylitis blood appeared to carry a characteristic TCR beta motif of eight or nine highly homologous variants. Previous work reported some of these motif variants in the synovial fluid and blood of reactive arthritis.

With regard to this clonotype: Its antigen is unknown.

Quantitative 5'-RACE with molecular barcodes was used to make the TCR beta libraries. TCRdb independently ran MiXCR on the 5' RACE reads; one entry per CDR3 protein. The sample has 700,000 or so distinct CDR3 sequences; 15% to 20% are singletons. This CDR3 has 18 residues. V dropped 5 bases and J dropped 8; count of bases not matched to a gene: 15. Germline lookup yields CDR1 SGHVT and CDR2 SQSDAQ. Sequenced input: blood, either unsorted or a sorted T cell fraction (not recorded which). The chain joins TRBV7-4 to TRBJ2-1; 13 nucleotides agree with TRBD2. The receptor was isolated from a male donor with ankylosing spondylitis. The CDR3 is CASSHLSGLAGSLYEQFF. The CDR3 nucleotides are TGTGCCAGCAGCCATCTCTCGGGACTAGCGGGATCATTGTATGAGCAGTTCTTC.